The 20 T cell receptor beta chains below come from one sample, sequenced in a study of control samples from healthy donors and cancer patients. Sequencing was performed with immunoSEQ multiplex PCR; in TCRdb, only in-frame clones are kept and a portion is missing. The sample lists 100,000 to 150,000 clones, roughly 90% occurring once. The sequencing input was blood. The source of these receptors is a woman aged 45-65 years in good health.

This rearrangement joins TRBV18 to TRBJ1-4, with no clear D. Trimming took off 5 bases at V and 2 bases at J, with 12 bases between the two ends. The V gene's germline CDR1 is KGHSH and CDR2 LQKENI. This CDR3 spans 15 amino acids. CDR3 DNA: TGTGCCAGCTCAGTAGTGGCAGGTACTAATGAAAAACTGTTTTTT. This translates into CASSVVAGTNEKLFF.

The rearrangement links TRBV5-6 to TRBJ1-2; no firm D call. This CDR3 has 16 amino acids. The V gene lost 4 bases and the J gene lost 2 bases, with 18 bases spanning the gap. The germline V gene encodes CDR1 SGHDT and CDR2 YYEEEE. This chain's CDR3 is CASSPWAPGSNYGYTF. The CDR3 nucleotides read TGTGCCAGCAGCCCCTGGGCACCCGGCTCCAACTATGGCTACACCTTC.

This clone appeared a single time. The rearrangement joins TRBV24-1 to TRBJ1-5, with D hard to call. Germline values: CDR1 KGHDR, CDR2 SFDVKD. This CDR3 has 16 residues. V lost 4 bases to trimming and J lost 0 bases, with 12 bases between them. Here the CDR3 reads CATSDSRVLSNQPQHF. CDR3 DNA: TGTGCCACCAGTGACAGTAGGGTCCTTAGCAATCAGCCCCAGCATTTT.

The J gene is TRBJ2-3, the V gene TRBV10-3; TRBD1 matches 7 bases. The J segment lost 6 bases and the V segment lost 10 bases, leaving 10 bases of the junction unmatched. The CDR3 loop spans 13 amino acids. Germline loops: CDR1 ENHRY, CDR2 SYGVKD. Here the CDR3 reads CASLQGKGDTQYF. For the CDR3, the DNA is TGTGCCAGCCTACAGGGGAAAGGGGATACGCAGTATTTT.

CDR3 in DNA: TGTGCCAGCAGCCGAACGCCGGGAACGAACACCGGGGAGCTGTTTTTT. Translation gives CASSRTPGTNTGELFF. The genes are TRBV7-6 and TRBJ2-2; possibly TRBD2 for D (5 bases). Germline assignment: CDR1 SGHVS and CDR2 FNYEAQ. There are 16 residues in the CDR3. V was trimmed by 5 bases and J by 0 bases, leaving 13 bases between them.

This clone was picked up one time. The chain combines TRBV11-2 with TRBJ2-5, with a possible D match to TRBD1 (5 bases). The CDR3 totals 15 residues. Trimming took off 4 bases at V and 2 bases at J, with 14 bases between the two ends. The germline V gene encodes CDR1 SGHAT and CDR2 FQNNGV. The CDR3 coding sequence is TGTGCCAGCAGCTCGAGACAGAAAATGCAAGAGACCCAGTACTTC. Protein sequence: CASSSRQKMQETQYF.

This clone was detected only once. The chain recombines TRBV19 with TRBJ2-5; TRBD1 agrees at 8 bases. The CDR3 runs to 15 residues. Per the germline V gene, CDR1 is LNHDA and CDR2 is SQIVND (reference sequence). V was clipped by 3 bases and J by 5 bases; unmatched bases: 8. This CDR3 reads CASSILAGGLETQYF. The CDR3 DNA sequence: TGTGCCAGTAGTATTCTCGCAGGGGGCCTGGAGACCCAGTACTTC. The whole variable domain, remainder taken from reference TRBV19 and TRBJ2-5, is DGGITQSPKYLFRKEGQNVTLSCEQNLNHDAMYWYRQDPGQGLRLIYYSQIVNDFQKGDIAEGYSVSREKKESFPLTVTSAQKNPTAFYLCASSILAGGLETQYFGPGTRLLVL.

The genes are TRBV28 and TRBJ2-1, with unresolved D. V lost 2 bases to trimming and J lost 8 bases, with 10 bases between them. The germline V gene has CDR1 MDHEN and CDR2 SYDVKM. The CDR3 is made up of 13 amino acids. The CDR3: CASSLNNRDEQFF. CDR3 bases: TGTGCCAGCAGTTTAAATAACCGGGATGAGCAGTTCTTC.

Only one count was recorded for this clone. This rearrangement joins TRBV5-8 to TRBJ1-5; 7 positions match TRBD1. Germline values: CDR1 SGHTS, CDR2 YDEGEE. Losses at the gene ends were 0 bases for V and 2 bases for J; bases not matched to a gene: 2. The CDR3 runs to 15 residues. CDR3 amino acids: CASSLVGTGNQPQHF. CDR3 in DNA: TGTGCCAGCAGCTTGGTTGGGACAGGCAATCAGCCCCAGCATTTT.

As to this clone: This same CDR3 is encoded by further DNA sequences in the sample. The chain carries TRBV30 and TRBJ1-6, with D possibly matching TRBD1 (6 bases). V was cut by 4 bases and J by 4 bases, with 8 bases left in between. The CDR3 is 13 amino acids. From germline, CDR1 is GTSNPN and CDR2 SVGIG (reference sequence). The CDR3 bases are TGTGCCTGGACCACAGGGTATAATTCACCCCTCCACTTT. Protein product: CAWTTGYNSPLHF.

CDR3 nucleotide sequence: TGTGCCAGCTCACCGTCGAGGGAGACCGGGGAGCTGTTTTTT. Its protein product is CASSPSRETGELFF. The chain carries TRBV18 and TRBJ2-2; the D gene is possibly TRBD2 (5 bases). CDR1 and CDR2 (germline): KGHSH, LQKENI. The ends were cut back, 3 bases at V and 5 bases at J, with 10 bases in the middle. CDR3 length: 14 amino acids.

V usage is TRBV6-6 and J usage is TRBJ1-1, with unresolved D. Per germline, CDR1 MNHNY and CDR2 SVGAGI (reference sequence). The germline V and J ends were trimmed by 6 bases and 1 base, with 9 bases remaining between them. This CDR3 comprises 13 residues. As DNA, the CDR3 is TGTGCCAGCAGCCTGAAATGGAACACTGAAGCTTTCTTT. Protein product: CASSLKWNTEAFF.

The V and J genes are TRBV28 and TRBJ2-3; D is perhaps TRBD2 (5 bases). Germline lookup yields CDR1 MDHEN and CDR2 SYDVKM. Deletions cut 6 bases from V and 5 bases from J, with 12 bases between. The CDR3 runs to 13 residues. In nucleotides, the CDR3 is TGTGCCAGCAGCCGGGATGGTTTAGATACGCAGTATTTT. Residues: CASSRDGLDTQYF.

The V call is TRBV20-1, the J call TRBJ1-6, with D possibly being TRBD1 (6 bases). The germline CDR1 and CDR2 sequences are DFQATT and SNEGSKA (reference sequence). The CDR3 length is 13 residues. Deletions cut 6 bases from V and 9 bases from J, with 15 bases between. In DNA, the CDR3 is TGCAGTGCGAGTAAGGGGACATCTTCACCCCTCCACTTT. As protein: CSASKGTSSPLHF.

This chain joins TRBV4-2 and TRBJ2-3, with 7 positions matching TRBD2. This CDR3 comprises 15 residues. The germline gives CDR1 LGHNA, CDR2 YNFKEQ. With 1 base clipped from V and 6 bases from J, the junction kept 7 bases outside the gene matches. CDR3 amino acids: CASSQGAGAADTQYF. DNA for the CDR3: TGTGCCAGCAGCCAAGGGGCGGGAGCGGCCGATACGCAGTATTTT.

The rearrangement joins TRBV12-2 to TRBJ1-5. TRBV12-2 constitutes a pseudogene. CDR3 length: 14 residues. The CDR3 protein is CASRSPGGAWAQHF. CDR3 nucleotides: TGTGCAAGTCGCTCCCCCGGGGGGGCTTGGGCCCAGCATTTT.

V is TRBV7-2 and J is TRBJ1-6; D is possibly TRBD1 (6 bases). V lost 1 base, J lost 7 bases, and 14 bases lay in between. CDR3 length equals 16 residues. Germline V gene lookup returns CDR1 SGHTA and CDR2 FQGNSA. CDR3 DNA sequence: TGTGCCAGCAGCTTAGGAGTGGACAGCGCAAATTCACCCCTCCACTTT. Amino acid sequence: CASSLGVDSANSPLHF.

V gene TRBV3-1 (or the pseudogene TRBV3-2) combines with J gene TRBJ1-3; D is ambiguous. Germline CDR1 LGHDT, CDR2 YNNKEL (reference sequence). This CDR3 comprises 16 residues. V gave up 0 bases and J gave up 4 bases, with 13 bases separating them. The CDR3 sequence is CASSQDSMVAGNTIYF. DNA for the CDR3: TGTGCCAGCAGCCAAGATAGTATGGTTGCCGGAAACACCATATATTTT.

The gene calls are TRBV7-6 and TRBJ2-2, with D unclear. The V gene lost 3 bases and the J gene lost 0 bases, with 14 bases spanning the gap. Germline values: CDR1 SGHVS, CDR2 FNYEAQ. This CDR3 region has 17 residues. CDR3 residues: CASSFTFRNTNTGELFF. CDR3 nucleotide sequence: TGTGCCAGCAGCTTCACATTCAGGAACACGAACACCGGGGAGCTGTTTTTT.

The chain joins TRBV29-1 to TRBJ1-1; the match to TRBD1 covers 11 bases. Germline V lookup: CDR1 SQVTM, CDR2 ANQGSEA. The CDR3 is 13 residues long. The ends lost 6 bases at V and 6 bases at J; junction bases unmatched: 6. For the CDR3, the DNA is TGCAGCGTGAAAGGACAGGGGGCGGCTGAAGCTTTCTTT. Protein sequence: CSVKGQGAAEAFF.